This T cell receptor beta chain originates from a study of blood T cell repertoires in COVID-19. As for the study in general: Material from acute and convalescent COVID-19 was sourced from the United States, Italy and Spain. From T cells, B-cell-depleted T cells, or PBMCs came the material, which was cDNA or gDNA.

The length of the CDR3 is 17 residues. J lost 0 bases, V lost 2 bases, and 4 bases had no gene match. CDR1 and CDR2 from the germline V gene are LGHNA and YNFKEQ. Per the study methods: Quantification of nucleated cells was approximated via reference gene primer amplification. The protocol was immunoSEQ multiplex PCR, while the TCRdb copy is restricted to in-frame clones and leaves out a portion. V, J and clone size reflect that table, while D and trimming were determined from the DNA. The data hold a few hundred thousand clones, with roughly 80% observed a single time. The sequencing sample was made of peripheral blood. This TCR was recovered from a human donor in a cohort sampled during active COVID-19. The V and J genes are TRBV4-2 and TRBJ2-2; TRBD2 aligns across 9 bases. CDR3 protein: CASSQQTSGTNTGELFF. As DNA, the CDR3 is TGTGCCAGCAGCCAACAGACTAGCGGTACGAACACCGGGGAGCTGTTTTTT.